This TCR beta chain originates from a study of CD8 T cells in Susac syndrome. Bulk CD8+ and CD4+ cells came from magnetic negative isolation; CD8+ TEMRA by FACS. Germline V gives CDR1 SGHNT, CDR2 YYREEE (reference sequence). V lost 4 bases to trimming and J lost 6 bases; unmatched junction nucleotides: 8. The CDR3 is made up of 15 amino acids. A quantity of roughly 0.5 to 1 ug RNA underwent reverse transcription using random hexamers. TCRdb used MiXCR to reprocess the immunoSEQ multiplex PCR reads, holding one entry per CDR3 protein. The repertoire holds more than 150,000 distinct CDR3 sequences, about 95% seen once, with around 0.16% in the top ten.

The V and J genes are TRBV5-4 and TRBJ2-2, with 8 bases aligning to TRBD2. The clonotype was recovered from a human donor with Susac syndrome. The specimen was CD8+ T cells from PBMCs. The CDR3 sequence is CASSPREGEPGELFF. CDR3 nucleotide sequence: TGTGCCAGCAGCCCCCGGGAGGGGGAGCCCGGGGAGCTGTTTTTT.